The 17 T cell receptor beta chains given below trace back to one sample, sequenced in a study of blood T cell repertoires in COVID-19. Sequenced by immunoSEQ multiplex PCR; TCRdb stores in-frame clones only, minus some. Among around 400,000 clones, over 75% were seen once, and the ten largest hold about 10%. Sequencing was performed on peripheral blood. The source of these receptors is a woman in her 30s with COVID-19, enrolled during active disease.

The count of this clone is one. CDR3 sequence reads: CATNEGQGDYNEQFF. CDR3 bases: TGTGCCACCAACGAAGGACAGGGGGATTACAATGAGCAGTTCTTC. The J gene is TRBJ2-1, the V gene TRBV15; TRBD1 aligns across 10 bases. Per the germline V gene, CDR1 is LNHNV and CDR2 is YYDKDF (reference sequence). Trimming cost V 7 bases and J 4 bases; bases outside gene matches: 7. This CDR3 spans 15 amino acids.

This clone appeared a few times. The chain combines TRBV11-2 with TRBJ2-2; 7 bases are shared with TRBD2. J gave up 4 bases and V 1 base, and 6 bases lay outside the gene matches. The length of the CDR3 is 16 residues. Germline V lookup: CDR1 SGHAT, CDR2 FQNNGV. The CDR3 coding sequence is TGTGCCAGCAGCTTAGGTAGCGGGCGACCCACCGGGGAGCTGTTTTTT. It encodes CASSLGSGRPTGELFF.

CDR3 nucleotide sequence: TGCGCCAGCAGGGCGGGACTGACCTACAATGAGCAGTTCTTC. Protein: CASRAGLTYNEQFF. This chain uses TRBV10-2 with TRBJ2-1; perhaps TRBD2 as D (6 bases). V lost 6 bases and J lost 2, with 11 bases in between. Germline assignment: CDR1 WSHSY and CDR2 SAAADI. The CDR3 is 14 residues long.

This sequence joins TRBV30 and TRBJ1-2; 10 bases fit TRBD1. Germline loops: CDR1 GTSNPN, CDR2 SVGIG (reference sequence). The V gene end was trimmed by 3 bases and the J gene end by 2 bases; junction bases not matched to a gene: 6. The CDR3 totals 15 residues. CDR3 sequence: CAWRLPDRGNYGYTF. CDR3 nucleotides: TGTGCCTGGAGGTTGCCGGACAGGGGGAACTATGGCTACACCTTC.

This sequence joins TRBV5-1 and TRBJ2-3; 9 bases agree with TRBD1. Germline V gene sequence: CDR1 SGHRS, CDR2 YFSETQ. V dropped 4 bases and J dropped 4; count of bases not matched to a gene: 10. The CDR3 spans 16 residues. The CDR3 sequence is CASSGTGKGAADTQYF. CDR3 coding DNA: TGCGCCAGCAGCGGGACAGGGAAGGGGGCGGCAGATACGCAGTATTTT. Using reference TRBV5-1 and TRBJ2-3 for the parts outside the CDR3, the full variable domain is KAGVTQTPRYLIKTRGQQVTLSCSPISGHRSVSWYQQTPGQGLQFLFEYFSETQRNKGNFPGRFSGRQFSNSRSEMNVSTLELGDSALYLCASSGTGKGAADTQYFGPGTRLTVL.

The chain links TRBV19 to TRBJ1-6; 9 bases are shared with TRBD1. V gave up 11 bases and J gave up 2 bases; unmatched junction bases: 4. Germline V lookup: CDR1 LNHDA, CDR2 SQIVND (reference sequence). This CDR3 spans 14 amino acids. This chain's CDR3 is CAGDRVPYNSPLHF. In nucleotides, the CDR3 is TGTGCCGGGGACAGGGTCCCCTATAATTCACCCCTCCACTTT.

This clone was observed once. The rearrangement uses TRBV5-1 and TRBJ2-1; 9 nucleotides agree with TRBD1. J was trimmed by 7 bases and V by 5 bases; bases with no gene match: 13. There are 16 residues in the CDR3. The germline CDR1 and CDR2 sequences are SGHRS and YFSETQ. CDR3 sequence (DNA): TGCGCCAGCAGGGAAAGGTTAGACAGGGGGAGTAATGAGCAGTTCTTC. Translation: CASRERLDRGSNEQFF.

The CDR3 DNA is TGTGCCATCAGTGAGGGAGGGGTAGCGGGAGTAGGTGAGCAGTTCTTC. Protein sequence: CAISEGGVAGVGEQFF. The chain is built from TRBV10-3 and TRBJ2-1; 9 bases line up with TRBD2. CDR3 length: 16 residues. CDR1 is ENHRY, CDR2 SYGVKD, per germline. V lost 2 bases to trimming and J lost 9 bases; unmatched junction nucleotides: 11.

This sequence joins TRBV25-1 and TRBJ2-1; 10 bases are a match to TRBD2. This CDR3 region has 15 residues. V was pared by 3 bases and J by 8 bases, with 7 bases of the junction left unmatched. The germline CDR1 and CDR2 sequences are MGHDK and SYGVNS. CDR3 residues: CASSDHSGRSDEQFF. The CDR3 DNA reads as TGTGCCAGCAGTGATCATAGCGGGAGGAGTGATGAGCAGTTCTTC.

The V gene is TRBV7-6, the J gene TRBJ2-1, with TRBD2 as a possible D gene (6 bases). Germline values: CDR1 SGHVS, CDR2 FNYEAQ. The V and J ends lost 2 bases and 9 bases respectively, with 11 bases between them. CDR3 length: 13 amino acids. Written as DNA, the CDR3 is TGTGCCAGCAGCTTAACGCGGGGCGGTGAGCAGTTCTTC. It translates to CASSLTRGGEQFF.

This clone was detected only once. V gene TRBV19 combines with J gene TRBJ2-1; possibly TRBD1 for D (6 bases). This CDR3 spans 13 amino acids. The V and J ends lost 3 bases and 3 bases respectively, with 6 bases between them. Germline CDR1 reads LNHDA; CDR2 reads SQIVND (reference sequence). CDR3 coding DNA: TGTGCCAGTAGTATGGACAGCTACAATGAGCAGTTCTTC. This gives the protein CASSMDSYNEQFF.

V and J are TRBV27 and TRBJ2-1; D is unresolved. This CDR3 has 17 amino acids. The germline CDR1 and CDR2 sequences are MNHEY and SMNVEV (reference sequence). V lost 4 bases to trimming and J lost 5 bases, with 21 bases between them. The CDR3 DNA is TGTGCCAGCAGTTCCCCCATATGGCCCCATTTAAACAATGAGCAGTTCTTC. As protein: CASSSPIWPHLNNEQFF.

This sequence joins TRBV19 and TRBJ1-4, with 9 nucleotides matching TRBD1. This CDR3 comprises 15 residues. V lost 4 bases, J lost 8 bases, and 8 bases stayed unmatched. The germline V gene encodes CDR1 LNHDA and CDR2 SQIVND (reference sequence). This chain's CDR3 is CASSTDRGYEEKLFF. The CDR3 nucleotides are TGTGCCAGTAGTACGGACAGGGGCTATGAGGAAAAACTGTTTTTT.

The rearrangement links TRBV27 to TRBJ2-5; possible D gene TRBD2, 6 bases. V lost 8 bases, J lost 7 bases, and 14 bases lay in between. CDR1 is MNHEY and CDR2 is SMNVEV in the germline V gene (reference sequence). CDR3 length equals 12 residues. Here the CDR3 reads CASCLAGGTQYF. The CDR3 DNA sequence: TGTGCCAGCTGCTTAGCCGGGGGGACCCAGTACTTC.

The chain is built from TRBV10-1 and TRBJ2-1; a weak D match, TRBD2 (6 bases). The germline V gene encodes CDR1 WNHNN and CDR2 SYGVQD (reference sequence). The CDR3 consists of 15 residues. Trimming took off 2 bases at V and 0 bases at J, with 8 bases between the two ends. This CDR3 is CASSEASASYNEQFF. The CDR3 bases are TGCGCCAGCAGTGAGGCTAGCGCCTCCTACAATGAGCAGTTCTTC.

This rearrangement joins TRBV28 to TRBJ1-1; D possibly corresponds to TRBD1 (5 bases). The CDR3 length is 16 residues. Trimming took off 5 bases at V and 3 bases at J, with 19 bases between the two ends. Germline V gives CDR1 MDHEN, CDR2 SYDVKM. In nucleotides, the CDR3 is TGTGCCAGCAGTCTCGGGGGAGGAGGGGAAGACACTGAAGCTTTCTTT. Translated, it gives CASSLGGGGEDTEAFF.

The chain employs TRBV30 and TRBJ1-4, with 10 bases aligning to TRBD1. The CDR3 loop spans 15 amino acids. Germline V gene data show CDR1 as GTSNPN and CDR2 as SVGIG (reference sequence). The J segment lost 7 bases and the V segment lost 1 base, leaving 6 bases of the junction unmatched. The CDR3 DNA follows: TGTGCCTGGAGTGGACAGGGGGCGCGAAGTGAAAAACTGTTTTTT. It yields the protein CAWSGQGARSEKLFF.